These T cell receptor beta chains were read from a single sample in a study of CD8 T cells in ankylosing spondylitis. From the 5' RACE reads, TCRdb called clonotypes with MiXCR, one entry per CDR3 protein. Among about 260,000 distinct CDR3 sequences listed, about 24% were seen once. The specimen was blood, either unsorted or a sorted T cell fraction (not recorded which). The receptors here all came from a male donor with ankylosing spondylitis or in good health (not recorded which). The CDR3 runs from the conserved cysteine through the conserved F or W. Fields, in order: clone size, CDR3 length, V gene, D gene, J gene, CDR3 DNA, CDR3 protein. A D gene is named only where the DNA matches it firmly. A clone size is listed for some rows: how often the clone was seen (once, few, many), or a class if it is expanded.

many	15	TRBV4-1	TRBD2	TRBJ2-1	TGCGCCAGCAGCCAAGGACTAGCTGCAATCAATGAGCAGTTCTTC	CASSQGLAAINEQFF
many	15	TRBV4-1	.	TRBJ2-6	TGCGCCAGCAGCCAAGGATTCTCTGGGGCCAACGTCCTGACTTTC	CASSQGFSGANVLTF
few	14	TRBV12-3/TRBV12-4	.	TRBJ1-1	TGTGCCAGCAGTTCCCAAGTTATGAACACTGAAGCTTTCTTT	CASSSQVMNTEAFF
many	14	TRBV28	.	TRBJ1-6	TGTGCCAGCAGGTCGGGCACCTATAATTCACCCCTCCACTTT	CASRSGTYNSPLHF
.	14	TRBV4-1	.	TRBJ2-5	TGCGCCAGCAGCCACGCAGGTTTCCAAGAGACCCAGTACTTC	CASSHAGFQETQYF
few	16	TRBV6-5	TRBD1	TRBJ2-1	TGTGCCAGCAGTTACGCCGGACAGGGGGCCCACAATGAGCAGTTCTTC	CASSYAGQGAHNEQFF
.	15	TRBV20-1	TRBD1	TRBJ1-1	TGCAGTGCTTGGGCTAGGAGGGGGCCAAACACTGAAGCTTTCTTT	CSAWARRGPNTEAFF
many	10	TRBV20-1	.	TRBJ2-7	TGCAGTGCGGGGGACTACGAGCAGTACTTC	CSAGDYEQYF
.	14	TRBV12-3/TRBV12-4	TRBD1	TRBJ2-7	TGTGCCAGCAGTCACCGGGACAGGGGGGGAGAGCAGTACTTC	CASSHRDRGGEQYF
.	15	TRBV14	.	TRBJ2-1	TGTGCCAGCAGCCAAGTCGCAGGTGGCTACAATGAGCAGTTCTTC	CASSQVAGGYNEQFF
many	11	TRBV29-1	.	TRBJ1-1	TGCAGCGTTTATTCCGGGGTGAGGGCTTTCTTT	CSVYSGVRAFF
many	12	TRBV14	.	TRBJ2-1	TGTGCCAGCAGTTTCCGGGCCCTCGAGCAGTTCTTC	CASSFRALEQFF
.	11	TRBV29-1	TRBD1	TRBJ2-7	TGCAGCGGGGGACAGAACTACGAGCAGTACTTC	CSGGQNYEQYF
.	14	TRBV20-1	.	TRBJ2-3	TGCAGTGCTACCGGCGGGCGGGGCACAGATACGCAGTATTTT	CSATGGRGTDTQYF
.	14	TRBV30	.	TRBJ2-6	TGTGCCTGGAGTGGCCGGATGGGGGCCAACGTCCTGACTTTC	CAWSGRMGANVLTF
.	20	TRBV6-2/TRBV6-3	TRBD1	TRBJ2-3	TGTGCCAGCAGTTTGACCCTTCCGGGACAGGCGAAACTAGGCACAGATACGCAGTATTTT	CASSLTLPGQAKLGTDTQYF
.	13	TRBV20-1	TRBD2	TRBJ2-7	TGCAGTCCCCTCGAGTCGACTAGCAGCGAGCAGTACTTC	CSPLESTSSEQYF
many	15	TRBV20-1	.	TRBJ2-3	TGCAGTACACCTGGGACTCTAGCGAGCTATTATACGCAGTATTTT	CSTPGTLASYYTQYF
few	13	TRBV7-9	.	TRBJ2-3	TGTGCCAGTGGGTGGGGGAGCACAGATACGCAGTATTTT	CASGWGSTDTQYF
.	12	TRBV20-1	TRBD1	TRBJ2-7	TGCAGTGCAACGGGACAGACCTACGAGCAGTACTTC	CSATGQTYEQYF
many	13	TRBV12-3/TRBV12-4	.	TRBJ1-6	TGTGCCAGCAGTTTGACATCAACGGGACCCCTCCACTTT	CASSLTSTGPLHF
many	13	TRBV6-5	.	TRBJ1-6	TGTGCCAGCAGTTTTACGCAATCTTCACCCCTCCACTTT	CASSFTQSSPLHF
few	14	TRBV12-3/TRBV12-4	TRBD1	TRBJ1-5	TGTGCCAGCAGCCGGGACACAGGGGATCAGCCCCAGCATTTT	CASSRDTGDQPQHF